Given below is one T cell receptor (beta chain) in context. The antigen remains undetermined. TCRdb's table, derived via immunoSEQ multiplex PCR, lists solely in-frame clones and lacks some. The sample holds more than 150,000 clones; 88% are singletons and the top ten take 0.49%. These data are taken from a study of T cell responses to AZD1222 COVID-19 vaccine. Germline CDR1 and CDR2: LNHDA and SQIVND (reference sequence). This CDR3 contains 13 residues. The germline V and J ends were trimmed by 5 bases and 7 bases, with 12 bases remaining between them. General study findings and limits: Two doses of AZD1222 preceded a rise in Spike-specific TCR breadth and depth. Clonal diversity was possibly underestimated, and the donors were mostly white British, with more females. Baseline testing showed seropositivity in only six or seven AZD1222 recipients. Reports say nearly half of spike-specific TCRs go after unmutated variant regions.

Sequences were derived from peripheral blood, sampled on day 0 of AZD1222 vaccination. This clonotype was obtained from an adult in good health. The chain uses TRBV19 and TRBJ2-1; the D is unclear. In DNA form, the CDR3 reads TGTGCCAGTAGTGCCTCGACCGGGAATGAGCAGTTCTTC. It codes for CASSASTGNEQFF.